This entry concerns a single T cell receptor beta chain. Sequencing was performed with immunoSEQ multiplex PCR; in TCRdb, only in-frame clones are kept and a portion is missing. The top ten clones hold roughly 1.7% of a sample with around 750,000 clones, over 65% of them seen once. Germline assignment: CDR1 MNHNY and CDR2 SVGAGI (reference sequence). J was trimmed by 5 bases and V by 8 bases; bases with no gene match: 9. CDR3 length: 14 amino acids. The entry originates in a study of shared clonotypes between healthy human individuals. Source material: memory CD4+ T cells sorted from blood. Described subset: CD45RA-negative fraction. This TCR came from a woman aged 25 to 39 in good health. The V gene is TRBV6-6, the J gene TRBJ1-5, with TRBD1 matching over 7 bases. The CDR3 protein is CASRRTGDDQPQHF. The CDR3 coding sequence is TGTGCCAGCCGCCGCACAGGGGACGATCAGCCCCAGCATTTT.